This TCR beta chain is from a study of T cell responses to AZD1222 COVID-19 vaccine. TCRdb's copy holds only in-frame clones and misses some; the assay was immunoSEQ multiplex PCR. The table shows some 160,000 clones, with roughly 93% occurring only once. General observations from the study: Across the whole spike, CD4 TCRs peaked at regions 160-218 and 743-854. The reported proportion of spike-specific TCRs targeting unmutated variant regions was nearly half.

As to this clone: Antigen unknown.

This clonotype was sampled from an adult who received the AZD1222 COVID-19 vaccine. Sequences were derived from peripheral blood, sampled 28 days after the second AZD1222 dose.

CDR3 in DNA: TGTGCCAGCAGGTTGACAGGAAAGGGCCCCTACGAGCAGTACTTC. Translated: CASRLTGKGPYEQYF. The V gene is TRBV27, the J gene TRBJ2-7; a possible D gene is TRBD1 (6 bases). Germline V lookup: CDR1 MNHEY, CDR2 SMNVEV (reference sequence). The CDR3 has 15 amino acids. The V gene lost 6 bases and the J gene lost 2 bases, with 17 bases spanning the gap.